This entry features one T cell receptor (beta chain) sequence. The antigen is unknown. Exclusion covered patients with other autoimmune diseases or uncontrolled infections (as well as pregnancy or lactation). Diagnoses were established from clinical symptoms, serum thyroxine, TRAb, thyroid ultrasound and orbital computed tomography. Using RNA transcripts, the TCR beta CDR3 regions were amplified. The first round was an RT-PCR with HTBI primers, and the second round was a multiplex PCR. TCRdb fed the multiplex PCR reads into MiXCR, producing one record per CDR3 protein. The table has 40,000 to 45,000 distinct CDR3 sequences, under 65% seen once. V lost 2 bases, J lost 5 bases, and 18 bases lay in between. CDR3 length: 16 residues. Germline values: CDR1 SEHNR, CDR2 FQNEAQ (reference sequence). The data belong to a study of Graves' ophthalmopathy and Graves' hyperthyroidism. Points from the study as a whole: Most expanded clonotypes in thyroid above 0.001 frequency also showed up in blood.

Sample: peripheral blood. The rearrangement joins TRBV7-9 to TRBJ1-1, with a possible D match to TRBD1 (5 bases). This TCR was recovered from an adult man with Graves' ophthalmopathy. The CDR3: CASSLTQGGVGTEAFF. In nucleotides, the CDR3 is TGTGCCAGCAGCTTAACCCAGGGAGGGGTGGGTACTGAAGCTTTCTTT.